The T cell receptor beta chain described here comes from a study of cytomegalovirus exposure and HLA in healthy donors. Study-level points and caveats: Reportedly, HLA-A and HLA-B alleles of most subjects were accurately predicted from TCR beta. 87-base-pair reads could not separate some V segments, including TRBV6-2 and TRBV6-3. Confirmation was obtained in vitro that a few CMV-associated chains are specific for CMV antigens. The presence/absence work took it that sequencing depth was about the same across donors.

The germline V and J ends were trimmed by 6 bases and 2 bases, with 11 bases remaining between them. The CDR3 extends over 14 amino acids. From germline, CDR1 is MNHNY and CDR2 SVGAGI (reference sequence). PCR employed 60 Vbeta and 13 Jbeta primers. TCRdb keeps only in-frame clones here, not all; method: immunoSEQ multiplex PCR. The sample consists of about 110,000 clones, around 79% of them appearing once. Comment on this clone: No antigen is known for it.

This TCR derives from a man aged 60-69 years in good health and CMV-seronegative. The specimen was PBMCs. This chain links TRBV6-6 with TRBJ1-5; D is ambiguous. CDR3 sequence: CASRQNNGNQPQHF. The CDR3 DNA reads TGTGCCAGCAGACAGAACAATGGCAATCAGCCCCAGCATTTT.